This record covers a single TCR beta chain. Germline V CDR1 and CDR2: MDHEN, SYDVKM. CDR3 size: 13 residues. V was cut by 5 bases and J by 4 bases, with 11 bases left in between. The data belong to a study of shared clonotypes between healthy human individuals. Data came from immunoSEQ multiplex PCR; TCRdb stores just in-frame clones and leaves some out. This sample yields about a million clones, of which about 72% are seen a single time; 0.89% belongs to the top ten. The sequence derives from a young man in good health. Some clones in this sample may be carry-over from other donors' samples. The V and J genes are TRBV28 and TRBJ1-2; D remains ambiguous. Sequenced input: memory CD4+ T cells from PBMCs. Specified subset: CD45RA-negative fraction. The CDR3 coding sequence is TGTGCCAGCAGTACGACAATGGGCTATGGCTACACCTTC. Its translation is CASSTTMGYGYTF.